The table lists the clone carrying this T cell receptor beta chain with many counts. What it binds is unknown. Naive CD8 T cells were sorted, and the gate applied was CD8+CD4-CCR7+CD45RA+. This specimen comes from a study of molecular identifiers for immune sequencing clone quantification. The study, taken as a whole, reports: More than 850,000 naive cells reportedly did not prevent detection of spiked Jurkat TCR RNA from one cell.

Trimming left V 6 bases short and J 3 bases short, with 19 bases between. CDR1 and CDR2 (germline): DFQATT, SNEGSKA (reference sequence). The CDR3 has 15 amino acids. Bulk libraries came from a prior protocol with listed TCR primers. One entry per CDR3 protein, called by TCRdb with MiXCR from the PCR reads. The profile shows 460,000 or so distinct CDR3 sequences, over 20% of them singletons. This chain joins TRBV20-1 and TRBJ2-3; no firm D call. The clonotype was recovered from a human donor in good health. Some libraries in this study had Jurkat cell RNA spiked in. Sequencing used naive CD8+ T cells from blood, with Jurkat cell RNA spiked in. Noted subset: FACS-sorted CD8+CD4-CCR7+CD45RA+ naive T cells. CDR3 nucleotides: TGCAGTGCGACGGATAATAATTCCCCGACAGATACGCAGTATTTT. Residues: CSATDNNSPTDTQYF.